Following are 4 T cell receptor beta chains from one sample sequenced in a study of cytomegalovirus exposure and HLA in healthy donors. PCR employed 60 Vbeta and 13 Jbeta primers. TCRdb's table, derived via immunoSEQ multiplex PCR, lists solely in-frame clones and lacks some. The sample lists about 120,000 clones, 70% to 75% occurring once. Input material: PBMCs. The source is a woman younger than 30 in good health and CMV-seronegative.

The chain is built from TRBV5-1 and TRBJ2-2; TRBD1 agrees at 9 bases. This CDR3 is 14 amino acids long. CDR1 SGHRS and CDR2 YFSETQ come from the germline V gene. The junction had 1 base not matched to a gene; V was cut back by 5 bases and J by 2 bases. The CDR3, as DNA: TGCGCCAGCAGGGGACAGGGTAACACCGGGGAGCTGTTTTTT. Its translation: CASRGQGNTGELFF. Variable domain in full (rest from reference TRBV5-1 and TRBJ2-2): KAGVTQTPRYLIKTRGQQVTLSCSPISGHRSVSWYQQTPGQGLQFLFEYFSETQRNKGNFPGRFSGRQFSNSRSEMNVSTLELGDSALYLCASRGQGNTGELFFGEGSRLTVL.

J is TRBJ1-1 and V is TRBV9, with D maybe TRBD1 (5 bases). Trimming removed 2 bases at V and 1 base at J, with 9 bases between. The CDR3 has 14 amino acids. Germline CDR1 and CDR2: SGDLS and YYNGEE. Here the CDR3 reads CASSVAGGNTEAFF. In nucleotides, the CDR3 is TGTGCCAGCAGCGTGGCCGGGGGGAACACTGAAGCTTTCTTT.

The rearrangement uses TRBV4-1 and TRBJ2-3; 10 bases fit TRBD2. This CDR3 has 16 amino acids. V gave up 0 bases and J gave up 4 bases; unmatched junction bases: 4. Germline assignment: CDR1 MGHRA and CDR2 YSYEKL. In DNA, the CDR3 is TGCGCCAGCAGCCAAGATCGTAGCGGGGGGCCAGATACGCAGTATTTT. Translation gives CASSQDRSGGPDTQYF.

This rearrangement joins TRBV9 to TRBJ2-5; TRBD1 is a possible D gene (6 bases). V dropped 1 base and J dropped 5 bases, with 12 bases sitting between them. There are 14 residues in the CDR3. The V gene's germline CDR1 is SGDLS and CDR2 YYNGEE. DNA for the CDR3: TGTGCCAGCAGCGTATTTGGGGGCCAGGAGACCCAGTACTTC. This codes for CASSVFGGQETQYF.